A single sample is the source of the 9 T cell receptor beta chains below, sequenced in a study of tumor-infiltrating lymphocytes in primary liver carcinoma. The researchers obtained blood RNA from unsorted whole blood and also extracted germline DNA. Making TCR beta cDNA involved roughly 500 ng total RNA and a constant-region primer. Investigators got TCR beta libraries out of three nested multiplex PCR rounds, done with slightly modified ARM-PCR. TRBV1-TRBV30 forward primers paired with a C-beta reverse primer drove the first two PCR rounds, around 10 cycles each. TCRdb called the multiplex PCR reads again in MiXCR, with one record for every CDR3 protein. The table lists hundreds of thousands of distinct CDR3 sequences, nearly 60% of them singletons, with about 15% in the top ten. The sample comprised peripheral blood. The origin of the receptors is a woman aged 25 to 39 with primary liver carcinoma and hepatitis B virus infection.

In the case of this clonotype: This may arise from a read error, as a much more abundant clone is one base away. The rearrangement joins TRBV12-3 or TRBV12-4 to TRBJ1-6; no clear D gene. The CDR3 loop spans 14 amino acids. This chain's CDR3 is CASSLRAWNSSLHF. CDR3 nucleotide sequence: TGTGCCAGCAGTTTAAGGGCGTGGAATTCATCCCTCCACTTT.

This clonotype was seen only once. The V gene is TRBV29-1, the J gene TRBJ2-7; D unresolved. V lost 4 bases and J 9 bases, leaving 22 bases between the germline ends. Germline V gene data show CDR1 as SQVTM and CDR2 as ANQGSEA. This CDR3 has 14 residues. The CDR3 reads CSVGLPGNSYRQYF. The CDR3 DNA follows: TGCAGCGTTGGGTTGCCTGGGAACTCCTACAGGCAGTACTTC.

The chain is built from TRBV11-2 and TRBJ2-3, with D unclear. V was cut by 8 bases and J by 2 bases, with 20 bases left in between. The germline V gene has CDR1 SGHAT and CDR2 FQNNGV. CDR3 length: 16 amino acids. CDR3 DNA sequence: TGTGCCAGCTGCCTCCCCCTATGGTCTAACACAGATACGCAGTATTTT. As protein: CASCLPLWSNTDTQYF. The full variable domain, rest sourced from reference TRBV11-2 and TRBJ2-3, is EAGVAQSPRYKIIEKRQSVAFWCNPISGHATLYWYQQILGQGPKLLIQFQNNGVVDDSQLPKDRFSAERLKGVDSTLKIQPAKLEDSAVYLCASCLPLWSNTDTQYFGPGTRLTVL.

Note on this clonotype: A much larger clone lies a single base off, so this may be a read error. This chain links TRBV4-3 with TRBJ2-1; 13 nucleotides agree with TRBD2. The length of the CDR3 is 16 residues. CDR1 is LGHNA and CDR2 is YSLEER in the germline V gene. CDR3 nucleotides: TGCTCCAGCAGCCACTCTACTAGCGGGAGGGCCAATGAGCAGTTCTTC. This codes for CSSSHSTSGRANEQFF.

The chain couples TRBV15 to TRBJ2-1, with TRBD2 matching over 12 bases. Germline-derived CDR1 and CDR2 are LNHNV and YYDKDF (reference sequence). J gave up 14 bases and V 5 bases, and 10 bases lay outside the gene matches. The CDR3 runs to 14 residues. CDR3 DNA sequence: TGTGCCACCAGCGGCGGGACTAGCGGGTCTATCGAGTTCTTC. Amino acids: CATSGGTSGSIEFF.

This clonotype appeared a few times. The chain joins TRBV29-1 to TRBJ2-7; D unresolved. CDR1 is SQVTM, CDR2 ANQGSEA, per germline. The CDR3 is 18 residues long. V was trimmed by 1 base and J by 1 base, leaving 23 bases between them. The CDR3 protein is CSVEVMDRSFAISYEQYF. The DNA of the CDR3 is TGCAGCGTTGAAGTTATGGACCGCTCGTTCGCCATATCCTACGAGCAGTACTTC.

The J gene is TRBJ2-2, the V gene TRBV6-2 or TRBV6-3; weak D call: TRBD2 (5 bases). With 0 bases removed from V and 7 bases from J, the gap between germline ends came to 27 bases. The CDR3 covers 20 residues. Germline values: CDR1 MNHEY, CDR2 SVGEGT. CDR3 bases: TGTGCCAGCAGTTACTCGAATCGTATACTAGGGAGACTGTACAGCGGGGAGCTGTTTTTT. This sequence encodes CASSYSNRILGRLYSGELFF.

This clonotype was counted at least ten times. The rearrangement links TRBV4-1 to TRBJ2-7; 7 bases line up with TRBD2. The CDR3 has 14 residues. Germline loops: CDR1 MGHRA, CDR2 YSYEKL. V lost 6 bases and J lost 2; bases outside the gene matches: 7. For the CDR3, the DNA is TGCGCCAGCAGTTCCTTGGCGGGGGCCTACGAGCAGTACTTC. Amino acids: CASSSLAGAYEQYF.

This clonotype was counted a few times. A much larger clone sits a single nucleotide away, making a read error possible. The CDR3 reads CASREASNTEAFF. Here the CDR3 DNA reads TGTGCCAGCAGAGAGGCATCGAACACTGAAGCTTTCTTT. J is TRBJ1-1 and V is TRBV6-2 or TRBV6-3, with D uncertain. In germline, CDR1 is MNHEY, CDR2 SVGEGT. The V end was cut by 6 bases, the J end by 1 base, with 9 bases between. The CDR3 has 13 residues.